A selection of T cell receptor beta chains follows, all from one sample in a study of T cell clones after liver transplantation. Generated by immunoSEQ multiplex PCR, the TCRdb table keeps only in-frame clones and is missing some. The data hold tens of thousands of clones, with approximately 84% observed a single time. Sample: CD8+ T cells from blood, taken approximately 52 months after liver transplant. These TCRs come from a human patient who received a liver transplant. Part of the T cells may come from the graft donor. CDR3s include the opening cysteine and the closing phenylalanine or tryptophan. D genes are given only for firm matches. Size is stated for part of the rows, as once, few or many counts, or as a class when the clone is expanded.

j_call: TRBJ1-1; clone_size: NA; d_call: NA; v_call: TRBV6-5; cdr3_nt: TGTGCCAGCACCCCATGGGGGTTGAACACTGAAGCTTTCTTT; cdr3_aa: CASTPWGLNTEAFF
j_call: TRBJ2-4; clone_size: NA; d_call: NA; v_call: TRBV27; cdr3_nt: TGTGCCAGCAGCCTTGGGGCTGGCATTCAGTACTTC; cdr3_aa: CASSLGAGIQYF
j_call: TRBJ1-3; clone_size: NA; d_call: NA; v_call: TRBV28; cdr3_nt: TGTGCCAGCAGTTTCGCGGGGGCGGGTGGAAACACCATATATTTT; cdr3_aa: CASSFAGAGGNTIYF
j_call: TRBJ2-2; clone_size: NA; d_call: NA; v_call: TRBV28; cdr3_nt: TGTGCCAGCAGTCCAGGGGACGGGCGAATCCCCCAGACCGGGGAGCTGTTTTTT; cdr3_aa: CASSPGDGRIPQTGELFF
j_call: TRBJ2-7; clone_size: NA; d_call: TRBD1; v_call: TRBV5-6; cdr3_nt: TGTGCCAGCAGCTTTTTGAAACAGGGGGTTTACGAGCAGTACTTC; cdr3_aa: CASSFLKQGVYEQYF
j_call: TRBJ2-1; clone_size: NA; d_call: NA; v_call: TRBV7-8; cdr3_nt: TGTGCCAGCAGAACCTGGGGGCTGAGAAGCGGGGAAACGAATGAGCAGTTCTTC; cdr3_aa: CASRTWGLRSGETNEQFF
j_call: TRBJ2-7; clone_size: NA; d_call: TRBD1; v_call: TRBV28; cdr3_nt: TGTGCCAGCAGTTTTGGGGACAGGTACTACGAGCAGTACTTC; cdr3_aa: CASSFGDRYYEQYF
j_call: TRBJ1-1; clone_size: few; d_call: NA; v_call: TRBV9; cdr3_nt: TGTGCCAGCAGCCCCTTGAAAGGGGTGGAGACTGAAGCTTTCTTT; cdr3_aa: CASSPLKGVETEAFF
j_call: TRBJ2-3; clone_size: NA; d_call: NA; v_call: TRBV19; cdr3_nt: TGTGCCAGTAGTACCCAGGACGGGGATACGCAGTATTTT; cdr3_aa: CASSTQDGDTQYF
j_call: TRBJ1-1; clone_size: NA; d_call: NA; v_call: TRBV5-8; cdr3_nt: TGTGCCAGCAGCTTGTGGACAGTGAACACTGAAGCTTTCTTT; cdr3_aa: CASSLWTVNTEAFF
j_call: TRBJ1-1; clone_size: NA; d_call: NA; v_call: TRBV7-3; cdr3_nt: TGTGCCAGCAGCCTGACCCACAGGGAGAACACTGAAGCTTTCTTT; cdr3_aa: CASSLTHRENTEAFF
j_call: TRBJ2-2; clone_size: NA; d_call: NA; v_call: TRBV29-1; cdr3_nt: TGCAGCGCCGTGATTAGGGCGCACACCGGGGAGCTGTTTTTT; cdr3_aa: CSAVIRAHTGELFF
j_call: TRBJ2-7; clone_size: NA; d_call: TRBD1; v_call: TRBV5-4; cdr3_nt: TGTGCCAGCAGCCTTAACCCCGGGACAGGGATCTACGAGCAGTACTTC; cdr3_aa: CASSLNPGTGIYEQYF
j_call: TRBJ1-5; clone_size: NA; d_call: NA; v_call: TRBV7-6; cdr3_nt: TGTGCCAGCAGCCAGGGGTCGGGTCAGCCCCAGCATTTT; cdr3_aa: CASSQGSGQPQHF
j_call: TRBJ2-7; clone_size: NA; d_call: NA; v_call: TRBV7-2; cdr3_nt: TGTGCCAGCAGCTTTAGGGGGAGGGCCCACGAGCAGTACTTC; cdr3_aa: CASSFRGRAHEQYF
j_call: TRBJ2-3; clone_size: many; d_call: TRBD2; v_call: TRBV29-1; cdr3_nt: TGCAGCGTTGGAACTAGCGGGATCCGAGATACGCAGTATTTT; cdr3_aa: CSVGTSGIRDTQYF
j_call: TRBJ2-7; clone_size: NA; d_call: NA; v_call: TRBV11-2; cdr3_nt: TGTGCCAGCAGCTTAGGTGAATCTCCCTACGAGCAGTACTTC; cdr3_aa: CASSLGESPYEQYF
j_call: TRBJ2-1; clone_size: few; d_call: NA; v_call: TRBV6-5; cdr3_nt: TGTGCCAGCGGGCAGGGTTACAATGAGCAGTTCTTC; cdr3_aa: CASGQGYNEQFF
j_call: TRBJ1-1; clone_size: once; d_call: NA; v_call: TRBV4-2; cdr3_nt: TGTGCCAGCAGCCTCGAGGGGGGGGTTAACACTGAAGCTTTCTTT; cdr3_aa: CASSLEGGVNTEAFF
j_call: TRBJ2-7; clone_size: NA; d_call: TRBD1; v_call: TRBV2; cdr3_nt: TGTGCCAGCAGTGGGGACAGGGCCTCCTACGAGCAGTACTTC; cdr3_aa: CASSGDRASYEQYF
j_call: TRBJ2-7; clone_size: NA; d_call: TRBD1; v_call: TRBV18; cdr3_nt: TGTGCCAGCTCCCCGACAGGGTATGTTTACGAGCAGTACTTC; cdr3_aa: CASSPTGYVYEQYF
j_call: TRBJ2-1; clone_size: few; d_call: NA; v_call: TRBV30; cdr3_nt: TGTGCCTGGAGAGGAGGAAATGAGCAGTTCTTC; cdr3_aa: CAWRGGNEQFF
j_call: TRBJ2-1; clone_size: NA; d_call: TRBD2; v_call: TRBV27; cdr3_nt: TGTGCCAGCAGTTCCATCCCAGCGGGGGACAATGAGCAGTTCTTC; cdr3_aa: CASSSIPAGDNEQFF
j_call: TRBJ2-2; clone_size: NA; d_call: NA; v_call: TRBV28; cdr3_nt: TGTGCAAGCAGGGTTGAGGAGGCGGGGACCGGGGAGCTGTTTTTT; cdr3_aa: CASRVEEAGTGELFF
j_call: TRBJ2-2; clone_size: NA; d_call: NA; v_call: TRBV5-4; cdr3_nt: TGTGCCAGCAGCTCCTGGGGGGCAGGGACCGGGGAGCTGTTTTTT; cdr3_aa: CASSSWGAGTGELFF
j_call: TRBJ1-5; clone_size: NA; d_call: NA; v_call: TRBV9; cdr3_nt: TGTGCCAGCAGCGTAGGCAGCCAGCCCCAGCATTTT; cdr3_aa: CASSVGSQPQHF
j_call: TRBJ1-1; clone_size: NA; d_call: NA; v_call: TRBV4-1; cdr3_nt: TGCGCCAGCAGCCTCTTGGGAGGGACTGAAGCTTTCTTT; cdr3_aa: CASSLLGGTEAFF
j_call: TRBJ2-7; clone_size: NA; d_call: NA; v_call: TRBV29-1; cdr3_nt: TGCAGCGTTGATGTCGGGGACGAGCAGTACTTC; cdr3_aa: CSVDVGDEQYF
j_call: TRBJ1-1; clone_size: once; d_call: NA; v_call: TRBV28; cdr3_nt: TGTGCCAGCAGTTTTGGTGAAGGCACTGAAGCTTTCTTT; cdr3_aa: CASSFGEGTEAFF
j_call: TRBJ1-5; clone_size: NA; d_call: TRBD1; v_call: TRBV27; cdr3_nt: TGTGCCAGTGACAACAGGGGGGGGCGACAGCCCCAGCATTTT; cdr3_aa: CASDNRGGRQPQHF
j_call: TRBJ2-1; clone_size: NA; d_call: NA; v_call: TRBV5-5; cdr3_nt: TGTGCCAGCAGCTTGGACTCCTTCACCTACAATGAGCAGTTCTTC; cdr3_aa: CASSLDSFTYNEQFF
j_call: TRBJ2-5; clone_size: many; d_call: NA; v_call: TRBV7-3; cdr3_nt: TGTGCCAGCAGCCGTTGGGGGGAACAAGAGACCCAGTACTTC; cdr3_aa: CASSRWGEQETQYF
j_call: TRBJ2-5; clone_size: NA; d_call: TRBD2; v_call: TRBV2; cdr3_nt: TGTGCCAGCAGGGTTAGTAGCGGGGGGGGGCAAGAGACCCAGTACTTC; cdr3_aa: CASRVSSGGGQETQYF
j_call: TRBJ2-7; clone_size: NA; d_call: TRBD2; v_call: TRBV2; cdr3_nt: TGTGCCAGCAGGGCACCGGGACTAGCGGGGGTCGAGCAGTACTTC; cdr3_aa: CASRAPGLAGVEQYF
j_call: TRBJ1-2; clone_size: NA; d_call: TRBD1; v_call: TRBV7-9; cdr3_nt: TGTGCCAGCAGCTTCAGTCTACCCAGGGGGCCTGGGGACGGCTACACCTTC; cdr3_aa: CASSFSLPRGPGDGYTF
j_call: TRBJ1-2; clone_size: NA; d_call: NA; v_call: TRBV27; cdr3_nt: TGTGCCAGCAGCCATGCAGGGTCATGGTATGGCTACACCTTC; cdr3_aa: CASSHAGSWYGYTF
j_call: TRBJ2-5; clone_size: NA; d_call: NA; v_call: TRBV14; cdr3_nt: TGTGCCAGCAGCCCCCGAACCCTGGGGATTCAAGAGACCCAGTACTTC; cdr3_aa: CASSPRTLGIQETQYF
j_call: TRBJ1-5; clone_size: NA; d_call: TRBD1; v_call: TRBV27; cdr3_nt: TGTGCCAGCAGTTTATCTGGCAGGGGGGGCAATCAGCCCCAGCATTTT; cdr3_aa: CASSLSGRGGNQPQHF
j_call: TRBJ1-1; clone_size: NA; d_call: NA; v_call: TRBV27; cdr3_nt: TGTGCCAGCAGTCTAGGGGGGCTGGGCACTGAAGCTTTCTTT; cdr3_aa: CASSLGGLGTEAFF
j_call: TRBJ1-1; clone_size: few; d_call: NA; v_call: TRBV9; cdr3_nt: TGTGCCAGCAGCGTAGGGACTTTGAACACTGAAGCTTTCTTT; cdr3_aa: CASSVGTLNTEAFF
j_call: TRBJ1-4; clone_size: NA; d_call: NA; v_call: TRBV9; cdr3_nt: TGTGCCAGCAGCCTGGACGGGGGATTAGAGGAAAAACTGTTTTTT; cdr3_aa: CASSLDGGLEEKLFF
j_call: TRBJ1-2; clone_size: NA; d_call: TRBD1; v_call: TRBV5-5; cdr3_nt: TGTGCCAGCAGCTTGGACAGGGGGCTCTATGGCTACACCTTC; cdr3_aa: CASSLDRGLYGYTF
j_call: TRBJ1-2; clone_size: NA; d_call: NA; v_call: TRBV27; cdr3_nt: TGTGCCAGCAGGGAGGGCGTCTATGGCTACACCTTC; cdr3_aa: CASREGVYGYTF
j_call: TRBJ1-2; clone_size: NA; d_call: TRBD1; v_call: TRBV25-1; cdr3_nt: TGTGCCAGCAGTGAGGGACAGGGGAACTATGGCTACACCTTC; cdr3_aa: CASSEGQGNYGYTF
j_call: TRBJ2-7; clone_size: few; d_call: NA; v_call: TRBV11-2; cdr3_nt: TGTGCCAGCAGCTTACAGGGAACAGATTACGAGCAGTACTTC; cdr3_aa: CASSLQGTDYEQYF
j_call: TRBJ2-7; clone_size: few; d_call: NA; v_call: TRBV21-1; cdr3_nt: TGTGCCAGCACCATGGACAGTCCTCCCTACGAGCAGTACTTC; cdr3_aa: CASTMDSPPYEQYF
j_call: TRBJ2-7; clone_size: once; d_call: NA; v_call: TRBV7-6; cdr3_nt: TGTGCCAGCAGCTTAGCGGAGGGCCGATACGAGCAGTACTTC; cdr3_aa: CASSLAEGRYEQYF
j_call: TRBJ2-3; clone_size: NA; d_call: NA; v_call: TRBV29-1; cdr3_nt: TGCAGCGCCGCCGTCGGGGGAGGCACAGATACGCAGTATTTT; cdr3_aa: CSAAVGGGTDTQYF
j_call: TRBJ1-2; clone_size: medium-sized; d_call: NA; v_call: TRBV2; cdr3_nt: TGTGCCAGCAGTGAAACGCCAGGGGCCAGCTATGGCTACACCTTC; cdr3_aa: CASSETPGASYGYTF
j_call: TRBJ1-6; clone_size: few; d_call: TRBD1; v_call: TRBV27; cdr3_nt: TGTGCCAGCCCGACAGGGTACGATTCACCCCTCCACTTT; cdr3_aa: CASPTGYDSPLHF
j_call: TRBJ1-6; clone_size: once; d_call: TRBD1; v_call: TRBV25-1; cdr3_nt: TGTGCCAGCAGTGAAGGGGACAGGGGATTCTCCTATAATTCACCCCTCCACTTT; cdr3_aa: CASSEGDRGFSYNSPLHF
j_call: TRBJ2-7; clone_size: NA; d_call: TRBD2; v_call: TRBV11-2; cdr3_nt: TGTGCCAGCAGCTTCCGGACTAGCGGGGGGGCCTACGAGCAGTACTTC; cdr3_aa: CASSFRTSGGAYEQYF
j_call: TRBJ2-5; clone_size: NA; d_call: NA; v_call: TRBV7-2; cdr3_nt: TGTGCCAGCAGCTCCCCCGGGGGGACCCAGTACTTC; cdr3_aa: CASSSPGGTQYF
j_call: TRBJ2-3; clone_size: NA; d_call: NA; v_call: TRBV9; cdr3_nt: TGTGCCAGCAGCGTAGCGGGGGAGGCAGATACGCAGTATTTT; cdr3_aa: CASSVAGEADTQYF
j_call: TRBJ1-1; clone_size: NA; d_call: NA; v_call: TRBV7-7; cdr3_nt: TGTGCTAGCAGCCCCCGACCGAACACTGAAGCTTTCTTT; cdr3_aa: CASSPRPNTEAFF
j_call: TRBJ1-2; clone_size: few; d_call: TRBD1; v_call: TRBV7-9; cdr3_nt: TGTGCCAGCAGCGCAGGGACAGCTAACTATGGCTACACCTTC; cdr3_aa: CASSAGTANYGYTF
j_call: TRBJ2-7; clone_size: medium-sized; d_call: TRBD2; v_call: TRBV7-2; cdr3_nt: TGTGCCAGCAGCTTATCGGGGGGTCCCTCGGACGAGCAGTACTTC; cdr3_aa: CASSLSGGPSDEQYF
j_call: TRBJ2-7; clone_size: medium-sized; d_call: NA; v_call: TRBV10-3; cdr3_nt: TGTGCCATCACCCCGGATTCCTCCTACGAGCAGTACTTC; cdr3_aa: CAITPDSSYEQYF
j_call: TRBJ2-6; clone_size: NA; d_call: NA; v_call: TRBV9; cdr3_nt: TGTGCCAGCAGCGTAAGACACTCCTCTGGGGCCAACGTCCTGACTTTC; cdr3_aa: CASSVRHSSGANVLTF